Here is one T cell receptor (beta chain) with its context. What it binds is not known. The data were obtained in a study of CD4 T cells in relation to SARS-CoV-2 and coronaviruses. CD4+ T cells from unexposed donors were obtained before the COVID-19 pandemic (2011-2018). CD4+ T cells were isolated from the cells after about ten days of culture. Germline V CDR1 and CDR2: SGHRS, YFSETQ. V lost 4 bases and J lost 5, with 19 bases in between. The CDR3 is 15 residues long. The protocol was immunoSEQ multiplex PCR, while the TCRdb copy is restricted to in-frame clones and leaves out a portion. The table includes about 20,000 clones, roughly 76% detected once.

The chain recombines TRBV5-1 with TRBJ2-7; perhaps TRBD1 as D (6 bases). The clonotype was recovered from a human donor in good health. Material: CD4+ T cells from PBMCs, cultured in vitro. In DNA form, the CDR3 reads TGCGCCAGCAGCACTGGACAGCCGGCGGTAGACGAGCAGTACTTC. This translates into CASSTGQPAVDEQYF.